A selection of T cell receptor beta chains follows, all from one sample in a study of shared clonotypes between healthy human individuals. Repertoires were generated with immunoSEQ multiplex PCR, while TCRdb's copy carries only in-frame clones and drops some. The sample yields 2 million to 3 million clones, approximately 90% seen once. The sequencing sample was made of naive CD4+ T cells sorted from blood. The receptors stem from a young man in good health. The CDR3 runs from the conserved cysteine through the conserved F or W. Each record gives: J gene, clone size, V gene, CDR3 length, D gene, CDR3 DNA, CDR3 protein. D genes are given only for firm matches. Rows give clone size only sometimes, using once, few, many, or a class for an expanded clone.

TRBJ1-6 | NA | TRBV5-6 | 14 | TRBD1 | TGTGCCAGCAGATCGGGACAGTTTTCTTCACCCCTCCACTTT | CASRSGQFSSPLHF
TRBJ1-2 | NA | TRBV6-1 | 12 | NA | TGTGCCAGCAATCAGTTCCTCTATGGCTACACCTTC | CASNQFLYGYTF
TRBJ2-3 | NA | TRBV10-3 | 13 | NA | TGTGCCACCGCTTCCGACAGGACAGATACGCAGTATTTT | CATASDRTDTQYF
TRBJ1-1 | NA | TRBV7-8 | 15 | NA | TGTGCCAGCAGCTTAGTCCCAGGTATGGGGACTGCGGCTTTCTTT | CASSLVPGMGTAAFF
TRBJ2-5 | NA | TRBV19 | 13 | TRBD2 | TGTGCCAGTAGTAGAGCGGGGTGGGAGACCCAGTACTTC | CASSRAGWETQYF
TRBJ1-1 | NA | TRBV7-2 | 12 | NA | TGTGCCAGCAGCTTAGATTACGGTAAAGCTTTCTTT | CASSLDYGKAFF
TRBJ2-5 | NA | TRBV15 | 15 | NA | TGTGCCACCAGCAGAGAAAATTACGGTTGGGAGACCCAGTACTTC | CATSRENYGWETQYF
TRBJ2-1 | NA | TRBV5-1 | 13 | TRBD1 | TGCGCCAGCAGCTACGACAGGGCCAATGAGCAGTTCTTC | CASSYDRANEQFF
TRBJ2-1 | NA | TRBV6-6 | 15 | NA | TGTGCCAGCGGACGGGACCGTGATTTAGGCTATGAGCAGTTCTTC | CASGRDRDLGYEQFF
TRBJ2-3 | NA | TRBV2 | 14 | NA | TGTGCCAGCAGTGAGAGGGTGGCCACAGATACGCAGTATTTT | CASSERVATDTQYF
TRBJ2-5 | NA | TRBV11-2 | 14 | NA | TGTGCCAGCAGCTTAGCTGGGGGTCGAGAGACCCAGTACTTC | CASSLAGGRETQYF
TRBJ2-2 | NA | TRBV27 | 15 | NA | TGTGCCAGCAGTTTACTGGGGGAGAACACCGGGGAGCTGTTTTTT | CASSLLGENTGELFF
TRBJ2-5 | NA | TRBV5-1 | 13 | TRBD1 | TGCGCCAGCACCGACAGGGGCCAAGAGACCCAGTACTTC | CASTDRGQETQYF
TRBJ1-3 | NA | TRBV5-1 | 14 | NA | TGCGCCAGCGGGGGCGCCGAAGCTGGAAACACCATATATTTT | CASGGAEAGNTIYF
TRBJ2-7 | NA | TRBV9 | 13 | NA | TGTGCCAGCAGCCCACCGGGGAGACCAGAGCAGTACTTC | CASSPPGRPEQYF
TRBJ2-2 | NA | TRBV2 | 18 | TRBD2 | TGTGCCAGCAGTGAAGCAGTACTAGCGGGAGTAATTACCGGGGAGCTGTTTTTT | CASSEAVLAGVITGELFF
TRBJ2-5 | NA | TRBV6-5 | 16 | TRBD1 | TGTGCCAGCAGTTACTCGAGACAGGGGTTCGGGGAGACCCAGTACTTC | CASSYSRQGFGETQYF
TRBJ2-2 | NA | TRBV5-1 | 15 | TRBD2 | TGCGCCAGCAGCTTGATAGCGGGGGGCACCGGGGAGCTGTTTTTT | CASSLIAGGTGELFF
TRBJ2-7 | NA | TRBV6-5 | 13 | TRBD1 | TGTGCCAGCAGCCTTGGACAGGGCTACGAGCAGTACTTC | CASSLGQGYEQYF
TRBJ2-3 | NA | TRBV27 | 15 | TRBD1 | TGTGCCAGCAGGCCAGGACAGGGGCGAACGGGGACGCAGTATTTT | CASRPGQGRTGTQYF
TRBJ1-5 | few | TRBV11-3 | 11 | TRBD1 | TGTGGAGAGGGGGCCAATCAGCCCCAGCATTTT | CGEGANQPQHF
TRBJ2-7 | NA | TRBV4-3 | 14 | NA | TGCGCCAGCAGCCAAGAACAGGGTCTGGGCGAGCAGTACTTC | CASSQEQGLGEQYF
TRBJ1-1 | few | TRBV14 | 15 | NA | TGTGCCAGCAGCCTAGGCGGACGGTTGAACACTGAAGCTTTCTTT | CASSLGGRLNTEAFF
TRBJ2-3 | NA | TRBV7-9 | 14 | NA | TGTGCCAGCACCCTTGGCGGAGGCACAGATACGCAGTATTTT | CASTLGGGTDTQYF
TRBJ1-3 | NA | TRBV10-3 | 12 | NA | TGTGCCATCAGTCCGGTTTGGAACACCATATATTTT | CAISPVWNTIYF
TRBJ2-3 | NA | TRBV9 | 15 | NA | TGTGCCAGCAGCCCAGGGGCGGGAGCGGCAGATACGCAGTATTTT | CASSPGAGAADTQYF
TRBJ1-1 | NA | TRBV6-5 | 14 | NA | TGTGCCAGCAGTTCCAACTCAGGGGAAGGTGAAGCTTTCTTT | CASSSNSGEGEAFF
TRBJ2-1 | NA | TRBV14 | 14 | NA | TGTGCCACCTCAATCCTAGCGACGTACAATGAGCAGTTCTTC | CATSILATYNEQFF
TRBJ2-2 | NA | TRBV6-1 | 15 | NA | TGTGCCAGCAGTTCACAGGGAACGAACACCGGGGAGCTGTTTTTT | CASSSQGTNTGELFF
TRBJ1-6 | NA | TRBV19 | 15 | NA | TGTGCCAGTAATCAGGGGCGATTGATCAATTCACCCCTCCACTTT | CASNQGRLINSPLHF
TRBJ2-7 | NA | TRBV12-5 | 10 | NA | TGTGCTAGTGGTTCCACCGAGCAGTACTTC | CASGSTEQYF
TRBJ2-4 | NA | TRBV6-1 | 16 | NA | TGTGCCAGCAGTGAAGCGCTTACAGCGACCAAAAACATTCAGTACTTC | CASSEALTATKNIQYF
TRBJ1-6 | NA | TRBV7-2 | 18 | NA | TGTGCCAGCAGCCCGCGTTGGCAGCTGAGCTCCTATAATTCACCCCTCCACTTT | CASSPRWQLSSYNSPLHF